The sequence of this T cell receptor (beta chain) was determined in a study of blood T cell repertoires in COVID-19 (TCRdb year 2020). Study-level background: Samples from collaborators originated in the United States, Italy and Spain and spanned both the acute and convalescent phases of COVID-19. Subjects who had been exposed to COVID-19, were actively infected with it, or had recovered from it provided the deeply sampled blood TCRbeta repertoires that made up the dataset. Samples came from the ongoing ImmuneRACE study (first 160 participants) plus 1,254 subjects from 6 global collaborators. Where HLA class I and class II types were available, the types were taken from metadata supplied by the sample provider, not from assay-based typing. The sample metadata nearly always contained a de-identified subject ID, COVID-19 status, age in years and sex. The material from the prospective study consisted of cDNA or gDNA derived from T cells, B-cell-depleted T cells, or PBMCs. A freely available public database, intended as a resource for researchers studying the immune response to SARS-CoV-2, is where the repertoires were released. The research as a whole found: The amount of clinical and demographic metadata varied by source and participant and was provided uncurated.

Enrolling through a virtual design, the prospective study's participants ranged in age from about 18 to 89 years and lived across about two dozen United States geographic areas. In the prospective study, cohorts were assigned on the basis of participant-reported clinical history obtained from a screening survey and a study questionnaire. Mobile phlebotomists in the prospective study collected whole blood, serum and a nasopharyngeal or oropharyngeal swab from every participant. Participants in the prospective study had the option to provide additional blood draws and questionnaires over a roughly 2-month period. Before DNA extraction, blood samples from the prospective study were shipped at room temperature or frozen. In the germline V gene (reference sequence), CDR1 corresponds to LGHDT and CDR2 to YNNKEL. For this chain, trimming is 4 bases at the V end and 10 bases at the J end, and the number of junction bases without a gene match is 3. Including cysteine and phenylalanine, the CDR3 has 12 amino acids. The kept DNA is CDR3 alone, 36 bases in frame from the first base.

TCRbeta CDR3 regions were amplified from genomic DNA using the immunoSEQ Assay, a bias-controlled multiplex PCR. The authors processed their data as follows. Nucleated cell counts per sample were estimated from amplification of reference gene primers within the assay. To quantify the absolute abundance of each unique TCRbeta CDR3 rearrangement, sequence reads were collapsed and filtered. For each sample, productive Simpson clonality was calculated by taking the square root of Simpson's diversity index across productive rearrangements. TCRdb took over this immuneACCESS table, retaining in-frame rearrangements with V and J assigned. Such tables are incomplete; in checked studies, under half of the missing clones stem from an unresolved V gene, and the remainder is unexplained. V, J and clone size were drawn from that table, and D and trimming were deduced from the DNA. A total of 200,000 to 250,000 clones appear in this sample, more than 80% of them only once. The leading ten clones occupy 3% to 4.5% of the sample.

For this clone: This receptor's antigen is unknown. Within one base of it there is no much larger clone, and no base qualities were kept.

The clonotype comes from a woman between 40 and 55 years old with acute COVID-19. The V gene is TRBV3-1 (or the pseudogene TRBV3-2) and the J gene is TRBJ2-1; the junction holds 8 bases that match TRBD1. The sequenced sample consisted of PBMCs or T cells enriched from blood (not recorded which). The CDR3 in this case is CASSRWDREQFF. The base sequence is TGTGCCAGCAGCCGGTGGGACAGGGAGCAGTTCTTC.